This TCR beta chain appears in the sequencing data of a study of T-cell memory formation after mild COVID-19. Using its own MiXCR run on the 5' RACE reads, TCRdb lists one record per CDR3 protein. The profile shows fewer than 150,000 distinct CDR3 sequences, 17% of them singletons. Trimming removed 2 bases at V and 4 bases at J, with 10 bases between. This CDR3 is 14 amino acids long. Germline V gene data show CDR1 as SGHVS and CDR2 as FNYEAQ. Specimen: PBMCs or a T cell subset sorted from them (not recorded which). V and J are TRBV7-6 and TRBJ2-3; the D gene could be TRBD1 or TRBD2 (5 bases each). The receptor was isolated from a man aged 18 to 29 who had mild COVID-19 (a few samples of this study predate the infection). Cell type and time point are not known. CDR3 bases: TGTGCCAGCAGCTTAAGAGGGGCTCCAGATACGCAGTATTTT. Its translation: CASSLRGAPDTQYF. The complete variable domain, with remaining parts taken from reference TRBV7-6 and TRBJ2-3, reads GAGVSQSPRYKVTKRGQDVALRCDPISGHVSLYWYRQALGQGPEFLTYFNYEAQQDKSGLPNDRFSAERPEGSISTLTIQRTEQRDSAMYRCASSLRGAPDTQYFGPGTRLTVL.